A single sample is the source of the 4 T cell receptor beta chains below, sequenced in a study of metastatic and nonmetastatic thyroid tumors. Thyroid surgery was preceded by no treatment in any patient. TCRdb re-analyzed the PCR reads through MiXCR. The table includes about 45,000 clones, less than 4.5% detected once. What was sequenced was blood. The receptor set was obtained from a female donor with papillary thyroid cancer or a benign thyroid nodule (not recorded which). Some clones in this sample may be carry-over from other donors' samples.

Regarding this clone: The junction and the germline gene differ at one end; a read error may be behind it. The gene calls are TRBV20-1 and TRBJ1-2; TRBD1 matches at 9 bases. Germline V gene lookup returns CDR1 DFQATT and CDR2 SNEGSKA (reference sequence). The CDR3 length is 16 residues. The CDR3 DNA reads as TGCAGTGCTAGAGATTTCAGACGGGACAGGGTCTCTGGCTACAACTTC. This sequence encodes CSARDFRRDRVSGYNF.

The chain joins TRBV11-3 to TRBJ2-7; TRBD2 might be the D (5 bases). Trimming left V 3 bases short and J 7 bases short, with 10 bases between. Germline assignment: CDR1 SGHNT and CDR2 YENEEA. The CDR3 covers 12 residues. CDR3 region: CASSFGGLEQYF. CDR3 DNA sequence: TGTGCCAGCAGCTTTGGCGGGTTAGAGCAGTACTTC.

To note about this clone: At one boundary the junction diverges from the germline segment, which might be a read error. V and J are TRBV6-1 and TRBJ1-5; the D is unclear. Per the germline V gene, CDR1 is MNHNS and CDR2 is SASEGT. The CDR3 sequence is 15 residues long. CDR3 DNA: TGTGCCAGCAGCGGGCCCCGCTTCAGGTGCGCGGCCCAGAATTTT. Its translation: CASSGPRFRCAAQNF.

This clone turned up a few times. The chain carries TRBV28 and TRBJ2-7; either TRBD1 or TRBD2 may supply D (6 bases each). The CDR3 is 16 amino acids. In germline, CDR1 is MDHEN, CDR2 SYDVKM. Trimming left V 7 bases short and J 1 base short, with 20 bases between. CDR3 DNA: TGTGCCAGCACCTCCCCCGGGGGCGGGTTATCCTACGAGCAGTACTTC. Translation gives CASTSPGGGLSYEQYF. Looking up the rest from reference TRBV28 and TRBJ2-7 gives the full variable domain: DVKVTQSSRYLVKRTGEKVFLECVQDMDHENMFWYRQDPGLGLRLIYFSYDVKMKEKGDIPEGYSVSREKKERFSLILESASTNQTSMYLCASTSPGGGLSYEQYFGPGTRLTVT.